Below, 6 T cell receptor beta chains from the same sample are listed, as sequenced in a study of T cells in Graves' hyperthyroidism and ophthalmopathy. Amplification targeted TCR beta CDR3 regions from RNA transcripts. Researchers ran a first-round RT-PCR on the TCR CDR3 using the HTBI primer set. TCRdb reanalysed the multiplex PCR reads using MiXCR and keeps one entry per CDR3 protein. The table has fewer than 900,000 distinct CDR3 sequences, around 15% seen once. Sequenced: blood. These receptors all stem from a man between 18 and 35 years old with Graves' hyperthyroidism.

The chain combines TRBV6-2 or TRBV6-3 with TRBJ2-1; 8 positions match TRBD2. Germline lookup yields CDR1 MNHEY and CDR2 SVGEGT. V was pared by 6 bases and J by 12 bases, with 7 bases of the junction left unmatched. The CDR3 sequence is 12 residues long. The CDR3 DNA reads as TGTGCCAGCAGGACGGGGGGGAGGGGGCAGTTCTTC. Amino acids: CASRTGGRGQFF.

Only a few counts were recorded for this clonotype. This chain connects TRBV12-5 to TRBJ1-3, with D maybe TRBD1 (6 bases). V was clipped by 6 bases and J by 0 bases, with 6 bases between them. Germline loops: CDR1 LGHNT, CDR2 FRNRAP. This CDR3 contains 13 residues. The CDR3 sequence: CASGTGSGNTIYF. The CDR3 DNA sequence: TGTGCTAGTGGGACAGGCTCTGGAAACACCATATATTTT.

This clonotype showed up many times. V is TRBV7-2 and J is TRBJ1-2, with a tentative D call TRBD1 (6 bases). This CDR3 spans 12 amino acids. The ends were cut back, 0 bases at V and 9 bases at J, with 8 bases in the middle. The germline CDR1 and CDR2 sequences are SGHTA and FQGNSA. CDR3 sequence (DNA): TGTGCCAGCAGCTTAGCAGGGGGGAGCTACACCTTC. Encoded protein: CASSLAGGSYTF.

This clonotype was observed a few times. This chain connects TRBV6-2 or TRBV6-3 to TRBJ2-2, with D hard to call. Per germline, CDR1 MNHEY and CDR2 SVGEGT. V lost 2 bases to trimming and J lost 5 bases, with 12 bases between them. The CDR3 runs to 15 residues. The CDR3 protein is CASSYGFDRTGELFF. CDR3 bases: TGTGCCAGCAGTTACGGGTTTGACCGGACCGGGGAGCTGTTTTTT.

This rearrangement joins TRBV6-5 to TRBJ2-5; 9 nucleotides line up with TRBD1. The germline CDR1 and CDR2 sequences are MNHEY and SVGAGI. J lost 2 bases, V lost 2 bases, and 9 bases had no gene match. The CDR3 covers 17 residues. CDR3: CASSYGGTGKEQETQYF. CDR3 nucleotides: TGTGCCAGCAGTTACGGGGGGACAGGGAAGGAGCAAGAGACCCAGTACTTC.

The chain carries TRBV4-1 and TRBJ1-1; TRBD1 matches 11 bases. There are 16 residues in the CDR3. Germline CDR1 is MGHRA and CDR2 is YSYEKL. V lost 0 bases to trimming and J lost 3 bases; unmatched junction nucleotides: 3. The CDR3 is CASSQDGTGGDTEAFF. In nucleotides, the CDR3 is TGCGCCAGCAGCCAAGATGGGACAGGGGGGGACACTGAAGCTTTCTTT.